The 18 T cell receptor beta chains below all came from one sample that was sequenced in a study of control samples from healthy donors and cancer patients. Clones were read by immunoSEQ multiplex PCR, and TCRdb kept only the in-frame ones, dropping some. The sample carries roughly 160,000 clones, 85% to 90% recorded once. The sequenced sample was blood. All receptors derive from a woman aged 30 to 39 in good health.

The V call is TRBV5-5, the J call TRBJ1-1; 8 nucleotides line up with TRBD1. V was pared by 3 bases and J by 1 base, with 11 bases of the junction left unmatched. The germline V gene encodes CDR1 SGHKS and CDR2 YYEKEE (reference sequence). This CDR3 region has 17 residues. CDR3 nucleotides: TGTGCCAGCAGCTCCGTCCCGGGACAGGTTCCGAACACTGAAGCTTTCTTT. As protein: CASSSVPGQVPNTEAFF.

V is TRBV5-1 and J is TRBJ2-7, with 7 bases aligning to TRBD1. V was clipped by 5 bases and J by 1 base; unmatched bases: 6. CDR3 length: 14 residues. Germline CDR1 and CDR2: SGHRS and YFSETQ. The CDR3 loop is CASRQTGQSYEQYF. In nucleotides, the CDR3 is TGCGCCAGCAGGCAGACGGGACAGTCCTACGAGCAGTACTTC.

J is TRBJ1-5 and V is TRBV6-4, with 11 bases matching TRBD1. The CDR3 sequence is 15 residues long. The trim removed 5 bases at V and 4 bases at J, leaving 4 bases unmatched. Germline V gene sequence: CDR1 MRHNA, CDR2 SNTAGT. The CDR3 DNA sequence: TGTGCCAGCAGTCCCGGGACAGGGGGTAATCAGCCCCAGCATTTT. Amino acid sequence: CASSPGTGGNQPQHF.

The V gene is TRBV5-6, the J gene TRBJ2-3; D remains unclear. Germline V lookup: CDR1 SGHDT, CDR2 YYEEEE. Trimming took off 4 bases at V and 3 bases at J, with 15 bases between the two ends. This CDR3 spans 15 amino acids. CDR3 coding DNA: TGTGCCAGCAGCATCGGTGGGTTGGGTACAGATACGCAGTATTTT. Translating gives CASSIGGLGTDTQYF.

The CDR3 sequence: CASSSTRMAVNEQFF. The CDR3 coding sequence is TGTGCCAGCAGTTCCACCCGGATGGCAGTGAATGAGCAGTTCTTC. The chain links TRBV28 to TRBJ2-1; D call uncertain. CDR3 length: 15 amino acids. CDR1 and CDR2 from the germline V gene are MDHEN and SYDVKM. The V and J ends lost 4 bases and 7 bases respectively, with 17 bases between them.

The chain links TRBV7-9 to TRBJ1-4; 7 bases are shared with TRBD1. Trimming removed 5 bases from V and 10 bases from J; junction bases left unmatched: 7. Germline CDR1 SEHNR, CDR2 FQNEAQ (reference sequence). The length of the CDR3 is 13 residues. CDR3 region: CASSPETGLKLFF. DNA for the CDR3: TGTGCCAGCAGCCCGGAGACAGGGTTAAAACTGTTTTTT.

The CDR3 DNA reads TGTGCCAGTAGTTCGGGTACAGGCTACACTGAAGCTTTCTTT. Its protein product is CASSSGTGYTEAFF. The chain recombines TRBV19 with TRBJ1-1; a possible D gene is TRBD1 (5 bases). Germline V lookup: CDR1 LNHDA, CDR2 SQIVND (reference sequence). The CDR3 runs to 14 residues. V lost 5 bases to trimming and J lost 3 bases, with 13 bases between them.

V is TRBV2 and J is TRBJ2-1; D remains ambiguous. Germline values: CDR1 SNHLY, CDR2 FYNNEI. There are 13 residues in the CDR3. Trimming removed 6 bases at V and 6 bases at J, with 12 bases between. CDR3 region: CASRPTPGNEQFF. As DNA, the CDR3 is TGTGCCAGCAGGCCCACCCCAGGCAATGAGCAGTTCTTC.

The chain recombines TRBV27 with TRBJ2-4; the D gene is possibly TRBD1 (5 bases). The CDR3 has 14 amino acids. V lost 3 bases and J lost 7, with 13 bases in between. Germline V CDR1 and CDR2: MNHEY, SMNVEV (reference sequence). CDR3 sequence (DNA): TGTGCCAGCAGTTTGCAGGGCGTGGGGAACATTCAGTACTTC. Residues: CASSLQGVGNIQYF.

This chain joins TRBV15 and TRBJ1-5, with a possible D match to TRBD1 (6 bases). V was pared by 0 bases and J by 4 bases, with 13 bases between. The V gene's germline CDR1 is LNHNV and CDR2 YYDKDF (reference sequence). This CDR3 is 16 amino acids long. The CDR3 region is CATSRDPGQRNQPQHF. The CDR3 bases are TGTGCCACCAGCAGAGATCCAGGACAGAGGAATCAGCCCCAGCATTTT.

This chain links TRBV7-9 with TRBJ2-3; D is undetermined. This CDR3 is built from 16 residues. V was trimmed by 1 base and J by 4 bases, leaving 15 bases between them. CDR1 and CDR2 (germline): SEHNR, FQNEAQ (reference sequence). CDR3 amino acids: CASSLVRLTQPDTQYF. The CDR3 nucleotides read TGTGCCAGCAGCTTAGTTCGTTTGACCCAACCAGATACGCAGTATTTT.

This chain joins TRBV7-9 and TRBJ2-3; D gene ambiguous. With 0 bases removed from V and 4 bases from J, the gap between germline ends came to 2 bases. Germline V lookup: CDR1 SEHNR, CDR2 FQNEAQ (reference sequence). CDR3 length: 12 amino acids. The CDR3 DNA follows: TGTGCCAGCAGCTTAGCGCCAGATACGCAGTATTTT. Translating gives CASSLAPDTQYF.

The chain links TRBV7-8 to TRBJ2-4; perhaps TRBD2 as D (5 bases). Trimming left V 4 bases short and J 5 bases short, with 18 bases between. The CDR3 loop spans 16 amino acids. The V gene's germline CDR1 is SGHVS and CDR2 FQNEAQ. This CDR3 is CASSSGNSRVQNIQYF. Here the CDR3 DNA reads TGTGCCAGCAGCTCCGGGAACTCGAGGGTCCAAAACATTCAGTACTTC.

This clone occurred once. CDR3 residues: CASSNDPNTGELFF. CDR3 coding DNA: TGCGCCAGCAGCAATGATCCCAACACCGGGGAGCTGTTTTTT. This chain connects TRBV5-1 to TRBJ2-2; D uncertain. Germline assignment: CDR1 SGHRS and CDR2 YFSETQ. This CDR3 region has 14 residues. V was shortened by 4 bases and J by 2 bases, with 9 bases between the two germline ends.

V is TRBV6-5 and J is TRBJ1-4, with a possible D match to TRBD1 (6 bases). V lost 7 bases and J lost 4, with 10 bases in between. CDR1 and CDR2 from the germline V gene are MNHEY and SVGAGI. The CDR3 has 13 amino acids. As DNA, the CDR3 is TGTGCCAGCACTACAGGGAATAATGAAAAACTGTTTTTT. Translated: CASTTGNNEKLFF.

The rearrangement uses TRBV19 and TRBJ1-5; a possible D gene is TRBD1 (5 bases). Germline lookup yields CDR1 LNHDA and CDR2 SQIVND (reference sequence). This CDR3 spans 14 amino acids. V lost 4 bases and J lost 8, with 15 bases in between. This chain's CDR3 is CASSRQGKSEPQHF. The CDR3 DNA is TGTGCCAGTAGTAGGCAGGGTAAATCAGAGCCCCAGCATTTT.

This chain joins TRBV6-5 and TRBJ1-1, with TRBD1 matching over 9 bases. With 7 bases clipped from V and 5 bases from J, the junction kept 5 bases outside the gene matches. The length of the CDR3 is 13 residues. CDR1 is MNHEY, CDR2 SVGAGI, per germline. The CDR3, as DNA: TGTGCCAGCAACACACAGGGGGCGACTGAAGCTTTCTTT. Translation: CASNTQGATEAFF.

The genes are TRBV2 and TRBJ2-1; 9 bases map to TRBD2. The length of the CDR3 is 15 residues. Germline V CDR1 and CDR2: SNHLY, FYNNEI. J was trimmed by 8 bases and V by 7 bases; bases with no gene match: 12. The CDR3 coding sequence is TGTGCCAGCAACGTGCGGGAGGGCCCTCACGATGAGCAGTTCTTC. It encodes CASNVREGPHDEQFF.